These T cell receptor beta chains were read from a single sample in a study of T cells in Graves' hyperthyroidism and ophthalmopathy. TCRdb used MiXCR to reprocess the multiplex PCR reads, holding one entry per CDR3 protein. The table lists about 590,000 distinct CDR3 sequences, 13% to 15% of them singletons. The sample was blood. Source of these receptors: a woman between 18 and 29 years old with Graves' ophthalmopathy. CDR3s include the opening cysteine and the closing phenylalanine or tryptophan. The order of the fields is CDR3 length, J gene, V gene, D gene, clone size, CDR3 DNA, CDR3 protein. The D gene is left open where the match is weak. For some rows the clone size is stated as once, few or many, or as a class when expanded; others skip it.

14 TRBJ1-2 TRBV5-4 . few TGTGCCAGCAGCGAGCAGCGAAATGACTATGGCTACACCTTC CASSEQRNDYGYTF
15 TRBJ2-3 TRBV28 TRBD2 few TGTGCCAGCAGTTCTGCGGGAGGGCGGGCAGATACGCAGTATTTT CASSSAGGRADTQYF
15 TRBJ2-4 TRBV9 . . TGTGCCAGCAGCGTAGGAGGAGGGGTTTCTAACATTCAGTACTTC CASSVGGGVSNIQYF
16 TRBJ2-5 TRBV7-2 TRBD2 many TGTGCCAGCAGCTTTGGACTAGCGGGAGTACACGAGACCCAGTACTTC CASSFGLAGVHETQYF
12 TRBJ2-7 TRBV10-3 . . TGTGCCATCAGTGAGTCCGGAGGGGAGCAGTACTTC CAISESGGEQYF
20 TRBJ2-3 TRBV6-2/TRBV6-3 TRBD2 few TGTGCCAGCAGTTACCCAGCCCGACTAGCGGGAGGGGGATGGACAGATACGCAGTATTTT CASSYPARLAGGGWTDTQYF
14 TRBJ1-5 TRBV18 . many TGTGCCAGCTCACCTGGGACCAGCAATCAGCCCCAGCATTTT CASSPGTSNQPQHF
13 TRBJ2-3 TRBV28 . many TGTGCCAGCAGTCCCCCCCTAGCAAGTGGGCAGTATTTT CASSPPLASGQYF
12 TRBJ2-1 TRBV7-9 . many TGTGCCAGCAGCTTCATGGTAAATGAGCAGTTCTTC CASSFMVNEQFF
14 TRBJ2-4 TRBV7-9 . many TGTGCCAGCAGCTTAGATCGGGCCAAAAACATTCAGTACTTC CASSLDRAKNIQYF
14 TRBJ2-7 TRBV12-3/TRBV12-4 . . TGTGCCAGCAGCGCAACCGGGACCCTGGTTGAGCAGTACTTC CASSATGTLVEQYF
14 TRBJ1-5 TRBV27 . many TGTGCCAGCAGCCTCGGACACTCCAATCAGCCCCAGCATTTT CASSLGHSNQPQHF
13 TRBJ2-7 TRBV27 . many TGTGCCAGCAGCCATGGGGAGTCTGTGGAGCAGTACTTC CASSHGESVEQYF
13 TRBJ1-2 TRBV11-2 . many TGTGCCAGCAGCTTAGGAAGAGGGTTTGGCTACACCTTC CASSLGRGFGYTF
12 TRBJ2-1 TRBV5-8 . many TGTGCCAGCAGCTTGCCGAACAATGAGCAGTTCTTC CASSLPNNEQFF
16 TRBJ1-1 TRBV11-2 . many TGTGCCAGCAGCCATCGGACGGTACTAAGGGGGACTGAAGCTTTCTTT CASSHRTVLRGTEAFF
16 TRBJ2-7 TRBV11-2 . . TGTGCCAGCAGCTTAGTTGTGCCAGGGGGGGGCCTAGAGCAGTACTTC CASSLVVPGGGLEQYF
15 TRBJ2-1 TRBV7-2 . . TGTGCCAGCAGATCAACTCTAGGATTAGGTAATGAGCAGTTCTTC CASRSTLGLGNEQFF
16 TRBJ1-2 TRBV19 TRBD1 many TGTGCCAGTAGTTTAGGAATACGGACAGGACTTTATGGCTACACCTTC CASSLGIRTGLYGYTF
13 TRBJ1-1 TRBV29-1 . many TGCAGCGTTTTGACGGCGATGAACACTGAAGCTTTCTTT CSVLTAMNTEAFF
15 TRBJ2-3 TRBV18 . many TGTGCCAGCTCACCCTGGGGGATTGGGACAGATACGCAGTATTTT CASSPWGIGTDTQYF
17 TRBJ2-2 TRBV27 TRBD1 . TGTGCCAGCAGTTTCCTAGACAGGGTAGCGAACACCGGGGAGCTGTTTTTT CASSFLDRVANTGELFF
14 TRBJ2-7 TRBV27 . . TGTGCCAGCAGTCCCCCCAGTCGCTCCTACGAGCAGTACTTC CASSPPSRSYEQYF
21 TRBJ1-1 TRBV6-2/TRBV6-3 TRBD1 . TGTGCCAGCAGTTACCCTCGTCCCGGGACAGGGAAGGGGGCTCTTGGCACTGAAGCTTTCTTT CASSYPRPGTGKGALGTEAFF
16 TRBJ2-5 TRBV27 TRBD2 . TGTGCCAGCAGTTGGACTAGCGGGAATAGTGTGGAGACCCAGTACTTC CASSWTSGNSVETQYF
14 TRBJ2-5 TRBV2 . many TGTGCCAGCAGTGTATGGGCTCAGGGGGAGACCCAGTACTTC CASSVWAQGETQYF
13 TRBJ2-7 TRBV30 TRBD2 . TGTGCCTGGGGGAGGGACCGTGTGAACGAGCAGTACTTC CAWGRDRVNEQYF
16 TRBJ1-5 TRBV30 . . TGTGCCTGGAGTGGCCCGGGCCGGGTTCAAAATCAGCCCCAGCATTTT CAWSGPGRVQNQPQHF
12 TRBJ1-5 TRBV30 . many TGTGCCTGTTCGACTAGCAATCAGCCCCAGCATTTT CACSTSNQPQHF
13 TRBJ1-6 TRBV20-1 . . TGCAGTGCTAGTGCTTCGGGGACATCCACCCTCCACTTT CSASASGTSTLHF
11 TRBJ1-1 TRBV27 . . TGTGCCAGCAGTTCTCAGGTTGGGGCTTTCTTT CASSSQVGAFF
15 TRBJ2-5 TRBV13 . few TGTGCCAGCAGCCTACAGGGTGCGGGGAAAGAGACCCAGTACTTC CASSLQGAGKETQYF
16 TRBJ2-7 TRBV3-1 . many TGTGCCAGCAGCCAAGATCGAGGGCAGGTTACCTACGAGCAGTACTTC CASSQDRGQVTYEQYF
19 TRBJ2-2 TRBV28 TRBD2 many TGTGCCAGCAGTTCAAGACTAGCGGGACCCTTCGCGAACACCGGGGAGCTGTTTTTT CASSSRLAGPFANTGELFF
14 TRBJ2-7 TRBV9 TRBD1 few TGTGCCAGCAGCGTAGAACAGGGGGCGGGCGAGCAGTACTTC CASSVEQGAGEQYF
19 TRBJ2-5 TRBV28 TRBD2 . TGTGCCAGCAGTTCGTCTACGGGACTAGCGGGAGATGGGGTGGAGACCCAGTACTTC CASSSSTGLAGDGVETQYF
14 TRBJ2-7 TRBV9 . . TGTGCCAGCAGCGTAGCTCAGTCATCCTACGAGCAGTACTTC CASSVAQSSYEQYF
16 TRBJ2-7 TRBV6-1 . many TGTGCCAGCAGTGAAGGGGTTGGAGACGGATCCTACGAGCAGTACTTC CASSEGVGDGSYEQYF
15 TRBJ1-5 TRBV6-2/TRBV6-3 . many TGTGCCAGCAGTAACGGGGGGGCCGGCAATCAGCCCCAGCATTTT CASSNGGAGNQPQHF
17 TRBJ1-4 TRBV19 . . TGTGCCAGTAGTATAGACCCCACCGGCTATGGTAATGAAAAACTGTTTTTT CASSIDPTGYGNEKLFF
16 TRBJ1-1 TRBV5-8 . many TGTGCCAGCAGCTTGGCGGGTCGAGGGGTGAACACTGAAGCTTTCTTT CASSLAGRGVNTEAFF
13 TRBJ2-7 TRBV7-9 . few TGTGCCAGCAGCCTCACACCGACCTACGAGCAGTACTTC CASSLTPTYEQYF
15 TRBJ2-1 TRBV9 . many TGTGCCAGCAGCGTAGACGGCGGATCGACCAATGAGCAGTTCTTC CASSVDGGSTNEQFF
14 TRBJ1-5 TRBV20-1 . many TGCAGTGCTATTGACACTGGGTCGAATCAGCCCCAGCATTTT CSAIDTGSNQPQHF